This TCR beta chain is from a study of OX40 agonist ivuxolimab in advanced cancers. Study-level findings and limits: Antigen targets of the expanded peripheral T cells went undetermined.

With respect to this clone: No antigen is known for it.

Measured with immunoSEQ multiplex PCR; TCRdb has only the in-frame clones, and not every one. The data contain 74,000 or so clones, 85% to 95% of them singletons. This CDR3 spans 13 amino acids. V lost 6 bases to trimming and J lost 1 base, with 9 bases between them. CDR1 and CDR2 (germline): MDHEN, SYDVKM. The input for sequencing was CD4+ or CD8+ T cells sorted from blood, taken in a trial of the OX40 agonist ivuxolimab. This sequence was found in an adult with an advanced solid tumor such as melanoma, head and neck, liver or kidney cancer. This rearrangement joins TRBV28 to TRBJ1-1; TRBD1 might be the D (6 bases). The chain's CDR3 is CASSSGENTEAFF. For the CDR3, the DNA is TGTGCCAGCAGCTCAGGGGAGAACACTGAAGCTTTCTTT.